This T cell receptor beta chain was profiled in a study of OX40 agonist ivuxolimab in advanced cancers. About the study: Prior therapy, whether anti-PD-1, anti-PD-L1 or anti-CTLA-4, was allowed, and 40% had some. Study results and caveats: Average numbers of expanded clones were greater in CD8+ T cells than in CD4+. The CD4+ and CD8+ T cells in the blood had expanded clonally by week 6 at 0.1 to 3.0 mg/kg.

People who had autoimmune disease history or systemic immunosuppression were excluded. Details on this clone: Its specificity is unknown.

Germline loops: CDR1 GTSNPN, CDR2 SVGIG (reference sequence). Deletions cut 5 bases from V and 5 bases from J, with 19 bases between. The CDR3 covers 15 residues. The assay was immunoSEQ multiplex PCR, and TCRdb's table has in-frame clones only and misses some. The sample records 70,000 to 95,000 clones, around 80% being singletons. This clonotype was obtained from an adult with an advanced solid tumor such as melanoma, head and neck, liver or kidney cancer. Sequences were derived from CD4+ or CD8+ T cells sorted from blood, sampled in a trial of the OX40 agonist ivuxolimab. The rearrangement joins TRBV30 to TRBJ1-5; D remains ambiguous. The CDR3 DNA follows: TGTGCCTGGGCCTATCACGGGAGGGCCCATCAGCCCCAGCATTTT. The encoded protein is CAWAYHGRAHQPQHF.